This T cell receptor beta chain was recovered during a study of molecular identifiers for immune sequencing clone quantification. About this clonotype itself: Relative to the germline gene, one junction end is altered; a read error may explain this.

MiXCR was run by TCRdb on the PCR reads, yielding one entry per CDR3 protein. The sample yields hundreds of thousands of distinct CDR3 sequences, around 25% seen once. Germline CDR1 reads SGDLS; CDR2 reads YYNGEE. There are 15 residues in the CDR3. The chain is built from TRBV9 and TRBJ1-6; D remains unclear. Sequencing was done on a sample of naive CD8+ T cells from blood, with Jurkat cell RNA spiked in. Noted subset: FACS-sorted CD8+CD4-CCR7+CD45RA+ naive T cells. This receptor was obtained from a human donor in good health. Some libraries in this study had Jurkat cell RNA spiked in. The CDR3 sequence: CGSSVGAGIYSSLHF. The CDR3 nucleotides are TGTGGCAGCAGCGTAGGAGCGGGAATTTATTCATCCCTCCACTTT.